The 2 T cell receptor beta chains in this list originate from one sample, sequenced in a study of OX40 agonist ivuxolimab in advanced cancers. Sequencing used immunoSEQ multiplex PCR; TCRdb keeps in-frame clones, though not all of them. This table has 100,000 or so clones, roughly 84% appearing once. The sample in question was CD4+ or CD8+ T cells sorted from blood, obtained in a trial of the OX40 agonist ivuxolimab. All receptors come from an adult with an advanced solid tumor such as melanoma, head and neck, liver or kidney cancer.

As DNA, the CDR3 is TGCGCCAGCACCCCTGAGGGGCAATATAATTCACCCCTCCACTTT. It is translated as CASTPEGQYNSPLHF. The rearrangement joins TRBV5-1 to TRBJ1-6; maybe TRBD1 (5 bases). This CDR3 region has 15 residues. Germline V gene data show CDR1 as SGHRS and CDR2 as YFSETQ. V lost 6 bases to trimming and J lost 4 bases, with 14 bases between them.

This chain joins TRBV19 and TRBJ1-2; D is possibly TRBD1 (6 bases). The CDR3 length is 15 residues. Trimming removed 1 base from V and 3 bases from J, with 12 bases in between. Germline CDR1 and CDR2: LNHDA and SQIVND (reference sequence). CDR3 in amino acids: CASSIVDRQDYGYTF. The CDR3 DNA reads as TGTGCCAGTAGTATAGTAGACAGGCAGGACTATGGCTACACCTTC.